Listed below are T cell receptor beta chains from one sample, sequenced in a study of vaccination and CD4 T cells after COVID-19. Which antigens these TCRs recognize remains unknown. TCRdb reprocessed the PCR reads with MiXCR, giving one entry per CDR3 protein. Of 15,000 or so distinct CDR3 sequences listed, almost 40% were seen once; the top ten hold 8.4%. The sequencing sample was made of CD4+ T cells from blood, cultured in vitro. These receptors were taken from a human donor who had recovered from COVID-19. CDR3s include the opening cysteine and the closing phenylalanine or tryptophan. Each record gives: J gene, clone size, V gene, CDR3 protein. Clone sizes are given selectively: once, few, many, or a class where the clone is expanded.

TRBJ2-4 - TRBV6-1 CASKRERQGRYIQYF
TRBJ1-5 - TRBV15 CATSRDRGGRNQPQHF
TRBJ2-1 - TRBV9 CASSVEGTSGIYNEQFF
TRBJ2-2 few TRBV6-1 CASSEAGQGGGRYTGELFF
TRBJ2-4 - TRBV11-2 CASSLDWAVVDRGPWIAKNIQYF
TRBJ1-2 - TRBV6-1 CASSDYFFGDYGYTF
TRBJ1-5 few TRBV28 CASSSTNQPQHF
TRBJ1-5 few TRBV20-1 CSARGGGGQPQHF
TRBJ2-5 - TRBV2 CASRERLAGVATQYF
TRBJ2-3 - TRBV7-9 CASSYRVQRGTDTQYF
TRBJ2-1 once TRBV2 CASSVGSGEQFF
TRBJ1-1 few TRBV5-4 CASSLDGGGTEAFF
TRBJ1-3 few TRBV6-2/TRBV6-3 CASSYDSSGNTIYF
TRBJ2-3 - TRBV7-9 CASSLSRAGGREGTDTQYF
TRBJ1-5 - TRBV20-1 CSASGGQPQHF
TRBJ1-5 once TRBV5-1 CASSFYICSAIVDRALQPQHF
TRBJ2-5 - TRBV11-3 CASSRTGKETQYF
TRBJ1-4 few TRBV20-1 CSAKQGTNEKLFF
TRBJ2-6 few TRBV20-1 CSARETGLSGANVLTF
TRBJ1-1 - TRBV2 CASSVRVGNTEAFF
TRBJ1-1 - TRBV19 CASSIGRRGQGVTEAFF
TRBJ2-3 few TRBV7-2 CASSDRRTSPDTQYF
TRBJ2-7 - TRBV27 CASSTRFSLYEQYF
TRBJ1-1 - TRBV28 CATRANGGSAEAFF
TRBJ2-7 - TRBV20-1 CSAVGYRSSYEQYF
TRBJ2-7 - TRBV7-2 CASRTGTSGPYEQYF
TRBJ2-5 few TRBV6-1 CASSTELQETQYF
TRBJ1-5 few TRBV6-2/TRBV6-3 CASSYSNSGPSRPQHF
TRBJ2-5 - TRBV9 CASSVVANQETQYF